The clone carrying this T cell receptor (beta chain) was recorded a few times. This specimen belongs to a study of beta chain features in type 1 diabetes. Isolated RNA was reverse transcribed in full, so expressed TCRB transcripts were sequenced. The repertoire was sequenced with immunoSEQ multiplex PCR; TCRdb's copy has only in-frame clones and lacks some. The sample includes 430,000 or so clones, roughly 11% of them seen just once. The CDR3 totals 16 residues. V was clipped by 4 bases and J by 4 bases, with 19 bases between them. CDR1 LNHDA and CDR2 SQIVND come from the germline V gene (reference sequence).

The J gene is TRBJ2-5, the V gene TRBV19, with a weak D call TRBD1 (6 bases). The sequence was obtained from a young woman in good health. The specimen was naive CD4+ T cells from blood. DNA of the CDR3: TGTGCCAGTAGTAGGATTACAGGGTCCCGGCTAGAGACCCAGTACTTC. It specifies CASSRITGSRLETQYF.